One sample yielded the 9 T cell receptor beta chains listed below, sequenced in a study of blood T cell repertoires in COVID-19. TCRdb's table, derived via immunoSEQ multiplex PCR, lists solely in-frame clones and lacks some. Among around 110,000 clones listed, 82% were seen once. Specimen: peripheral blood. The receptors were gathered from a woman aged 65 to 85 with acute or convalescent COVID-19.

J is TRBJ1-4 and V is TRBV7-9; D is ambiguous. CDR1 is SEHNR and CDR2 is FQNEAQ in the germline V gene (reference sequence). The CDR3 spans 17 residues. The germline V and J ends were trimmed by 1 base and 4 bases, with 16 bases remaining between them. The DNA for the CDR3 is TGTGCCAGCAGCTTAGGAAAGGGTCGGGGAGATAATGAAAAACTGTTTTTT. As protein: CASSLGKGRGDNEKLFF.

This rearrangement joins TRBV4-2 to TRBJ2-1, with 12 positions matching TRBD2. Germline CDR1 is LGHNA and CDR2 is YNFKEQ. This CDR3 has 15 residues. Trimming took 6 bases from V and 9 from J; bases not matched to a gene: 9. DNA of the CDR3: TGTGCCAGCAGAGTTACTAGCGGGGGGTCTTCTGAGCAGTTCTTC. This translates into CASRVTSGGSSEQFF.

V usage is TRBV7-9 and J usage is TRBJ2-3; 8 nucleotides agree with TRBD1. The CDR3 has 13 amino acids. The germline CDR1 and CDR2 sequences are SEHNR and FQNEAQ (reference sequence). After removal of 6 bases from V and 4 bases from J, the junction contained 3 bases not matched to a gene. CDR3 bases: TGTGCCAGCAGTATACAGGGGGCAGATACGCAGTATTTT. Amino acids: CASSIQGADTQYF.

This chain joins TRBV7-7 and TRBJ2-5; 10 bases fit TRBD2. V was pared by 1 base and J by 5 bases, with 10 bases of the junction left unmatched. The CDR3 runs to 17 residues. Germline-derived CDR1 and CDR2 are SSHAT and FNYEAQ (reference sequence). CDR3 region: CASSLGSGGGRGETQYF. CDR3 nucleotides: TGTGCCAGCAGCTTAGGGAGCGGGGGGGGACGCGGCGAGACCCAGTACTTC.

The chain uses TRBV5-8 and TRBJ1-6; weak D call: TRBD1 (6 bases). The CDR3 has 16 residues. Germline V gene lookup returns CDR1 SGHTS and CDR2 YDEGEE. The germline V and J ends were trimmed by 7 bases and 7 bases, with 21 bases remaining between them. CDR3 nucleotide sequence: TGTGCCAGCCCCCCGTTTACCTCGGGGGGCAATTCACCCCTCCACTTT. It codes for CASPPFTSGGNSPLHF.

The chain uses TRBV7-2 and TRBJ1-4; 8 nucleotides agree with TRBD1. CDR3 length: 16 residues. Trimming took 4 bases from V and 3 from J; bases not matched to a gene: 7. Germline assignment: CDR1 SGHTA and CDR2 FQGNSA. CDR3 in amino acids: CASSYRTGPANEKLFF. The CDR3 DNA reads as TGTGCCAGCAGCTACAGGACAGGGCCGGCTAATGAAAAACTGTTTTTT. Full variable domain (missing parts from reference TRBV7-2 and TRBJ1-4): GAGVSQSPSNKVTEKGKDVELRCDPISGHTALYWYRQSLGQGLEFLIYFQGNSAPDKSGLPSDRFSAERTGGSVSTLTIQRTQQEDSAVYLCASSYRTGPANEKLFFGSGTQLSVL.

The chain employs TRBV27 and TRBJ2-3, with a possible D match to TRBD2 (5 bases). Germline values: CDR1 MNHEY, CDR2 SMNVEV (reference sequence). V dropped 6 bases and J dropped 6 bases, with 7 bases sitting between them. The CDR3 is 11 residues long. For the CDR3, the DNA is TGTGCCAGCAGCTCGGGGGATACGCAGTATTTT. Translating it yields CASSSGDTQYF.

V usage is TRBV30 and J usage is TRBJ1-6, with D maybe TRBD1 (6 bases). The CDR3 spans 13 residues. Germline-derived CDR1 and CDR2 are GTSNPN and SVGIG (reference sequence). The germline V and J ends were trimmed by 7 bases and 7 bases, with 14 bases remaining between them. CDR3 sequence reads: CASSGTLNSPLHF. CDR3 in DNA: TGTGCCTCCTCAGGGACACTCAATTCACCCCTCCACTTT.

The chain is built from TRBV20-1 and TRBJ1-1; D remains unclear. CDR1 and CDR2 (germline): DFQATT, SNEGSKA (reference sequence). This CDR3 comprises 14 residues. V was cut by 3 bases and J by 5 bases, with 16 bases left in between. CDR3 amino acids: CSASNPGRVTEAFF. The CDR3 region has the DNA TGCAGTGCTAGTAATCCCGGGAGGGTAACTGAAGCTTTCTTT.